The rows below give T cell receptor beta chains drawn from one sample of a study of patients and donors after allogeneic stem cell transplantation. Each CDR3 protein is one row after TCRdb ran MiXCR on the RT-PCR reads. The sample yields under 30,000 distinct CDR3 sequences, 25% to 35% seen once. Specimen: blood, either unsorted or a sorted T cell fraction (not recorded which). The receptor source for this set is a human donor who was either an allogeneic HSCT recipient or a stem cell or donor lymphocyte infusion donor (not recorded which). It is not recorded whose cells these are; they may come from a transplant donor. Each CDR3 is given with its conserved first and last residue. The order of the fields is D gene, V gene, clone size, J gene, CDR3 DNA, CDR3 protein. The D gene is left open where the match is weak. Clone size, where shown, is once, few, many, or a class for clones that have expanded.

.,TRBV7-9,.,TRBJ2-1,TGTGCCAGCGAGCTTAGGTCCTACAGGATTTACAGCTCCTACAATGAGCAGTTCTTC,CASELRSYRIYSSYNEQFF
TRBD1,TRBV7-9,.,TRBJ2-7,TGTGCCAGCACCTTAGACAGGGCGATCGTCTCCGAGCAGTACTTC,CASTLDRAIVSEQYF
.,TRBV7-2,once,TRBJ1-1,TGTGCCAGCAGCTTTAATATGAACACTGAAGCTTTCTTT,CASSFNMNTEAFF
TRBD1,TRBV20-1,few,TRBJ1-6,TGCAGTGTTGGGACAGGGGGAGCACCCCTCCACTTT,CSVGTGGAPLHF
.,TRBV28,.,TRBJ1-1,TGTGCCAGCAGTTTAACCCCAAACACTGAAGCTTTCTTT,CASSLTPNTEAFF
.,TRBV28,.,TRBJ1-1,TGTGCCAGCAGTTTCCTCCAAAAGAGATACACTGAAGCTTTCTTT,CASSFLQKRYTEAFF
.,TRBV4-3,.,TRBJ1-1,TGCGCCAGCAGCCGGGACATCCGGAACACTGAAGCTTTCTTT,CASSRDIRNTEAFF
TRBD2,TRBV10-3,few,TRBJ2-5,TGTGCCATCAGTGAGGGGACTAGCGGAGAAGAGACCCAGTACTTC,CAISEGTSGEETQYF
.,TRBV20-1,.,TRBJ2-6,TGCAGTGCCCAGGGGGGGGCTCCTGGGGCCAACGTCCTGACTTTC,CSAQGGAPGANVLTF
.,TRBV25-1,few,TRBJ2-2,TGTGCCAGCAGTGAATTGGCCAACACCGGGGAGCTGTTTTTT,CASSELANTGELFF
.,TRBV20-1,few,TRBJ1-2,TGCAGTCCTTACTTGGGGGCGTATGGCTACACCTTC,CSPYLGAYGYTF
.,TRBV20-1,few,TRBJ1-2,TGCAGTGCTAGCCAGGCCATCTATGGCTACACCTTC,CSASQAIYGYTF
.,TRBV7-9,.,TRBJ2-5,TGTGCCAGCAGCCAGCGCCAAGAGACCCAGTACTTC,CASSQRQETQYF
TRBD1,TRBV5-1,.,TRBJ2-2,TGCGCCAGCAGCCTGATGACAGGGGTTAACACCGGGGAGCTGTTTTTT,CASSLMTGVNTGELFF
.,TRBV6-5,.,TRBJ1-2,TGTGCCAGCAGTTACTCGGCGACGAGGGGCTTTAACTATGGCTACACCTTC,CASSYSATRGFNYGYTF
TRBD1,TRBV6-6,.,TRBJ1-5,TGTGCCAGCAGTTACCGGGACAGGGGCCCGGATAGCAATCAGCCCCAGCATTTT,CASSYRDRGPDSNQPQHF
.,TRBV5-1,few,TRBJ1-4,TGCGCCAGCAGCAGTGGGACAACTAATGAAAAACTGTTTTTT,CASSSGTTNEKLFF
.,TRBV4-3,.,TRBJ2-6,TGCGCCAGCAGCCAAGGGCTCTCTGGGGCCAACGTCCTGACTTTC,CASSQGLSGANVLTF
.,TRBV12-3/TRBV12-4,medium-sized,TRBJ1-2,TGTGCCAGCAGCCGGGAGAACTATGGCTACACCTTC,CASSRENYGYTF
.,TRBV3-1,few,TRBJ1-3,TGTGCCAGCAGCCTGGGCCAAGGGGGAGGAAACACCATATATTTT,CASSLGQGGGNTIYF
.,TRBV7-9,.,TRBJ1-5,TGTGCCAGCAGCCTCTGGGGAAATCAGCCCCAGCATTTT,CASSLWGNQPQHF
.,TRBV6-1,.,TRBJ1-5,TGTGCCAGCAAGGGTAATCAGCCCCAGCATTTT,CASKGNQPQHF
.,TRBV10-3,many,TRBJ1-1,TGTGCCATCCAGAACAAGGGGGACACTGAAGCTTTCTTT,CAIQNKGDTEAFF
.,TRBV12-3/TRBV12-4,many,TRBJ2-3,TGTGCCAGCAGTTTCGGGCCGGATACGCAGTATTTT,CASSFGPDTQYF
TRBD1,TRBV2,few,TRBJ1-5,TGTGCCAGCAGTCCTACAGGGGGTGGTCAGCCCCAGCATTTT,CASSPTGGGQPQHF